The 4 T cell receptor beta chains given below trace back to one sample, sequenced in a study of cytomegalovirus exposure and HLA in healthy donors. Repertoires were generated with immunoSEQ multiplex PCR, while TCRdb's copy carries only in-frame clones and drops some. The data show 70,000 or so clones, 94% seen once. Sequencing was done on a sample of PBMCs. All receptors come from a woman younger than 30 in good health and CMV-seropositive.

This clone was seen only once. V is TRBV30 and J is TRBJ2-7, with 12 positions matching TRBD2. From germline, CDR1 is GTSNPN and CDR2 SVGIG (reference sequence). J gave up 7 bases and V 2 bases, and 6 bases lay outside the gene matches. CDR3 length equals 14 residues. The CDR3 DNA reads as TGTGCCTGGAGTAGACTAGCGGGAGTTGGTGAGCAGTACTTC. Translated: CAWSRLAGVGEQYF.

V is TRBV30 and J is TRBJ1-1; 8 bases line up with TRBD1. CDR1 GTSNPN and CDR2 SVGIG come from the germline V gene (reference sequence). Trimming removed 3 bases from V and 4 bases from J; junction bases left unmatched: 4. The CDR3 is made up of 13 amino acids. CDR3 region: CAWSRGPGTEAFF. DNA of the CDR3: TGTGCCTGGAGCAGGGGGCCTGGCACTGAAGCTTTCTTT.

This clone was recorded only once. This chain links TRBV5-6 with TRBJ2-1, with 7 bases fitting TRBD2. From germline, CDR1 is SGHDT and CDR2 YYEEEE. This CDR3 region has 16 residues. V lost 4 bases, J lost 6 bases, and 13 bases stayed unmatched. This CDR3 reads CASSSEDGLVGNEQFF. DNA of the CDR3: TGTGCCAGCAGCAGCGAAGATGGACTAGTAGGCAATGAGCAGTTCTTC.

This chain uses TRBV30 with TRBJ1-3; D is undetermined. CDR1 and CDR2 (germline): GTSNPN, SVGIG (reference sequence). V was trimmed by 3 bases and J by 0 bases, leaving 9 bases between them. The CDR3 covers 14 residues. The CDR3 DNA is TGTGCCTGGAGCTTTGGCAACTCTGGAAACACCATATATTTT. This codes for CAWSFGNSGNTIYF. Variable domain in full (rest from reference TRBV30 and TRBJ1-3): SQTIHQWPATLVQPVGSPLSLECTVEGTSNPNLYWYRQAAGRGLQLLFYSVGIGQISSEVPQNLSASRPQDRQFILSSKKLLLSDSGFYLCAWSFGNSGNTIYFGEGSWLTVV.